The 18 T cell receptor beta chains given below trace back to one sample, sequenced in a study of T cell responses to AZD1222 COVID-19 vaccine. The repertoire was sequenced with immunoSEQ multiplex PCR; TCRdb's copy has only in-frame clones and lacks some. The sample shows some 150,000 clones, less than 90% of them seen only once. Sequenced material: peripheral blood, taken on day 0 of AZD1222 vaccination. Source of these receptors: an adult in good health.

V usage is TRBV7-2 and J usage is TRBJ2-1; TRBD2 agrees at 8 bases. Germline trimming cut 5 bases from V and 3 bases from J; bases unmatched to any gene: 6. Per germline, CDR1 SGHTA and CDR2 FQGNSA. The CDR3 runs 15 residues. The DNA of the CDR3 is TGTGCCAGCAGCCCCGGACTAGCTAACTACAATGAGCAGTTCTTC. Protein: CASSPGLANYNEQFF.

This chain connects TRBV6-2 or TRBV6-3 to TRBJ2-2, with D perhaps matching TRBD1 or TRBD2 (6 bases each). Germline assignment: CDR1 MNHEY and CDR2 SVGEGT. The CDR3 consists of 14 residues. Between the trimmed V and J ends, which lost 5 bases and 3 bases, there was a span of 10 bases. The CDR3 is CASSAGQYTGELFF. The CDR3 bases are TGTGCCAGCAGTGCGGGACAATACACCGGGGAGCTGTTTTTT.

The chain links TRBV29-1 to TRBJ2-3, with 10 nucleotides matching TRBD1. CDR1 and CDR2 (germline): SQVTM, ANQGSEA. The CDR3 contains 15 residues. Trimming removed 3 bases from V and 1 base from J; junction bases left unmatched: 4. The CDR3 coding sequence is TGCAGCGTTGATCCAGACAGGGGGCGCACAGATACGCAGTATTTT. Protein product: CSVDPDRGRTDTQYF.

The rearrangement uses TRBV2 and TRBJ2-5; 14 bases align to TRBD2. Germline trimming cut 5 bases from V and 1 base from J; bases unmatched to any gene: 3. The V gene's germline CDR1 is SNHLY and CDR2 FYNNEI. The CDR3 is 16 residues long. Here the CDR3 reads CASSRLAGGPQETQYF. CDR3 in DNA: TGTGCCAGCAGTCGACTAGCGGGAGGGCCCCAAGAGACCCAGTACTTC.

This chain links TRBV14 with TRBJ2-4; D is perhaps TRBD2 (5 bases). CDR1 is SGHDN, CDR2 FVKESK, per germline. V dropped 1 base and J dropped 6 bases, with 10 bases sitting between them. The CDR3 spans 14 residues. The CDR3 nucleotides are TGTGCCAGCAGCCAAGTCGGGGTGGCAAACATTCAGTACTTC. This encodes CASSQVGVANIQYF.

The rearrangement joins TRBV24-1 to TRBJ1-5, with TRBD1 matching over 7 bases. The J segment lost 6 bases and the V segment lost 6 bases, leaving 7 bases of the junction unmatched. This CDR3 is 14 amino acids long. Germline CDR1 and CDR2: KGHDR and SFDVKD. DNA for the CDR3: TGTGCCACCAGTCCCAGGGGGGGCAGTCAGCCCCAGCATTTT. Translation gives CATSPRGGSQPQHF.

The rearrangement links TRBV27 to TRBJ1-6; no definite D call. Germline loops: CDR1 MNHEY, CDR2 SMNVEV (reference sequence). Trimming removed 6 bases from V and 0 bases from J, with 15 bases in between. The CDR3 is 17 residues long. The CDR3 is CASSPLGGFSYNSPLHF. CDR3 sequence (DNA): TGTGCCAGCAGCCCGCTTGGAGGTTTCTCCTATAATTCACCCCTCCACTTT.

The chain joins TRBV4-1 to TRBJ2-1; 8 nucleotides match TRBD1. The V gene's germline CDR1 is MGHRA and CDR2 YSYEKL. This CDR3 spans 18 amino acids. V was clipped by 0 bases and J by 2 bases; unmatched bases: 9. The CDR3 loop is CASSQERQGSTTYNEQFF. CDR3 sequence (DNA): TGCGCCAGCAGCCAAGAACGACAGGGGTCTACTACCTACAATGAGCAGTTCTTC.

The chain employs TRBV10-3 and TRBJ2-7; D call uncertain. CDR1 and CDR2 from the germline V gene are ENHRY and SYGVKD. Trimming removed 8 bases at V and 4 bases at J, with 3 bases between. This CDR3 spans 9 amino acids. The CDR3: CAIGYEQYV. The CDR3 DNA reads TGTGCCATCGGTTACGAGCAGTACGTC.

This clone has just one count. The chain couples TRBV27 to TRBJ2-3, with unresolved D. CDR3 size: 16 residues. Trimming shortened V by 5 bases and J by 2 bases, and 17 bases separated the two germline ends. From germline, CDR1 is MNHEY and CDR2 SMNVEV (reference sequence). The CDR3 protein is CASSKALPLNTDTQYF. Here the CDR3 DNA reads TGTGCCAGCAGTAAGGCACTCCCGTTAAACACAGATACGCAGTATTTT.

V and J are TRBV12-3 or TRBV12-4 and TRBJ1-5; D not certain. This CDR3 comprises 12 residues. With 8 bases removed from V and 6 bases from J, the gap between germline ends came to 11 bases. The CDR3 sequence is CASGGPAQPQHF. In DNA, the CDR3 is TGTGCCAGCGGTGGGCCGGCTCAGCCCCAGCATTTT.

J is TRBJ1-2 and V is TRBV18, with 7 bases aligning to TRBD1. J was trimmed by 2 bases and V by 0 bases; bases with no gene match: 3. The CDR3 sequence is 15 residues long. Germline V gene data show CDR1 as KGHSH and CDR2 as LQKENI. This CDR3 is CASSPPGQRNYGYTF. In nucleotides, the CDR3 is TGTGCCAGCTCACCACCGGGACAGCGAAACTATGGCTACACCTTC.

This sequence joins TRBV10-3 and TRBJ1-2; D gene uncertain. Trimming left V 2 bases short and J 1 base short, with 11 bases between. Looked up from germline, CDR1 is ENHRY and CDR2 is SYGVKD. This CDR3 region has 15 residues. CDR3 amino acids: CAISERVAGNYGYTF. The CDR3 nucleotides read TGTGCCATCAGTGAGAGGGTGGCTGGTAACTATGGCTACACCTTC.

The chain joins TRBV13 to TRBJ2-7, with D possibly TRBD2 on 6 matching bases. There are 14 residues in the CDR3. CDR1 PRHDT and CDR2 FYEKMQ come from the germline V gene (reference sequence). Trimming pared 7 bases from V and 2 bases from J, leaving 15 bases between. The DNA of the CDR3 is TGTGCCAGCAAGGGAGGACCCCTCACCTACGAGCAGTACTTC. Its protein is CASKGGPLTYEQYF.

CDR3 coding DNA: TGCGCCAGCAGCGGACGGGGACGCACAGATACGCAGTATTTT. It is translated as CASSGRGRTDTQYF. The chain joins TRBV5-1 to TRBJ2-3; D is possibly TRBD1 or TRBD2 (5 bases each). This CDR3 is built from 14 residues. The germline gives CDR1 SGHRS, CDR2 YFSETQ. Trimming took 4 bases from V and 1 from J, leaving 10 bases between them.

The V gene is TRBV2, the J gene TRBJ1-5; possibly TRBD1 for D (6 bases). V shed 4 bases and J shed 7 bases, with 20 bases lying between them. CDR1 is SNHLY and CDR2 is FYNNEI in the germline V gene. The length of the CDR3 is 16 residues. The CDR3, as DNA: TGTGCCAGCAGTGGTCCCGGGACACAAACGGGCCAGCCCCAGCATTTT. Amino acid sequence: CASSGPGTQTGQPQHF.

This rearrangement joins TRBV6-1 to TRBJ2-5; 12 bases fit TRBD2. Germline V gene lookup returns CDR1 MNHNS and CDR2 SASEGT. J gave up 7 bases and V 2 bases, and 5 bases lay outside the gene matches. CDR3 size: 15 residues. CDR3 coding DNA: TGTGCCAGCAGTGAACCTCTAGCGGGGGGGAGGACCCAGTACTTC. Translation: CASSEPLAGGRTQYF.

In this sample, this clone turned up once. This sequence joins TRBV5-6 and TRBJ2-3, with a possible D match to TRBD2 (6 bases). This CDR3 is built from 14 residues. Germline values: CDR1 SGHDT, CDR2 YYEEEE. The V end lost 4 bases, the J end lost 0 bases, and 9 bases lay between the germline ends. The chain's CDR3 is CASSGGASTDTQYF. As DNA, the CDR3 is TGTGCCAGCAGCGGCGGGGCTAGCACAGATACGCAGTATTTT.